This T cell receptor (beta chain) was profiled in a study of T cell changes during pregnancy in multiple sclerosis. With regard to this clone: The sample carries other DNA sequences with the same CDR3.

CDR1 and CDR2 (germline): MNHEY, SMNVEV (reference sequence). Trimming removed 0 bases at V and 1 base at J, with 3 bases between. The CDR3 is made up of 13 amino acids. Profiled with immunoSEQ multiplex PCR; TCRdb holds only in-frame clones, not every one. The data hold about 30,000 clones, with 80% to 90% observed a single time. The V call is TRBV27, the J call TRBJ1-1; D uncertain. The specimen was CD8+ T cells from peripheral blood mononuclear cells, collected in the second trimester of pregnancy. The clonotype comes from a female donor with multiple sclerosis, enrolled in a pregnancy study. In DNA, the CDR3 is TGTGCCAGCAGTTTATCCAGGAACACTGAAGCTTTCTTT. As protein: CASSLSRNTEAFF.